Presented here are 31 T cell receptor beta chains from one specimen sequenced in a study of identical twins (dated by TCRdb to 2016 to 2017). Library preparation used 5' RACE. Sequenced on an Illumina HiSeq 2000. TCRdb trimmed the raw reads at Q25, called clones with MiXCR and kept productive beta chains. Here each entry gathers all rows of one CDR3 protein and keeps the most common genes and DNA. This sample lists fewer than 550,000 distinct CDR3 sequences; 13% to 15% were detected once. The top ten clonotypes cover approximately 1% of the sample. The sample was also linked to a second study, of yellow fever vaccine responses in identical twins.

Sample: CD4+ T cells sorted from blood. All receptors derive from a woman under 30 in good health.

This clonotype was seen only a few times. The rearrangement links TRBV14 to TRBJ2-2; no clear D gene. Germline V gene data show CDR1 as SGHDN and CDR2 as FVKESK. The ends were cut back, 2 bases at V and 0 bases at J, with 7 bases in the middle. The CDR3 totals 15 residues. The CDR3 DNA follows: TGTGCCAGCAGCCAACGCAGTTCGAACACCGGGGAGCTGTTTTTT. The encoded protein is CASSQRSSNTGELFF.

This clonotype was counted between two and nine times. The rearrangement links TRBV27 to TRBJ2-7; D uncertain. Germline V lookup: CDR1 MNHEY, CDR2 SMNVEV (reference sequence). The CDR3 is 14 residues long. V was shortened by 2 bases and J by 1 base, with 9 bases between the two germline ends. The CDR3 spells CASSLMGRSYEQYF. CDR3 DNA sequence: TGTGCCAGCAGTTTAATGGGTAGGTCCTACGAGCAGTACTTC.

V usage is TRBV4-3 and J usage is TRBJ1-1, with 7 bases identical to TRBD1. With 2 bases clipped from V and 4 bases from J, the junction kept 7 bases outside the gene matches. The CDR3 contains 15 residues. Germline V gene sequence: CDR1 LGHNA, CDR2 YSLEER. CDR3 sequence: CASSQTTSGGTEAFF. The CDR3 DNA reads as TGCGCCAGCAGCCAAACTACCTCAGGGGGCACTGAAGCTTTCTTT.

This chain connects TRBV20-1 to TRBJ2-5; D remains unclear. This CDR3 spans 11 amino acids. The V end was cut by 5 bases, the J end by 5 bases, with 9 bases between. Germline V lookup: CDR1 DFQATT, CDR2 SNEGSKA (reference sequence). CDR3 coding DNA: TGCAGTGCTCCGGTTATGGAGACCCAGTACTTC. Its protein is CSAPVMETQYF.

The sample holds a few counts of this clonotype. This chain links TRBV5-1 with TRBJ2-3, with TRBD1 matching over 7 bases. V shed 5 bases and J 5 bases; nucleotides not matched to a gene: 11. This CDR3 region has 15 residues. Germline V gene sequence: CDR1 SGHRS, CDR2 YFSETQ. For the CDR3, the DNA is TGCGCCAGCAGTTTTGGGGACAGAATATTAGATACGCAGTATTTT. Amino acids: CASSFGDRILDTQYF.

This sequence joins TRBV4-2 and TRBJ2-7; 8 bases line up with TRBD1. CDR3 size: 13 residues. V lost 6 bases and J lost 2; bases outside the gene matches: 3. Germline values: CDR1 LGHNA, CDR2 YNFKEQ. For the CDR3, the DNA is TGTGCCAGCAGTTCCAGGGGGCCCTACGAGCAGTACTTC. Protein product: CASSSRGPYEQYF.

The chain combines TRBV4-3 with TRBJ2-6; 8 nucleotides match TRBD2. This CDR3 is 19 amino acids long. V lost 4 bases to trimming and J lost 4 bases; unmatched junction nucleotides: 15. The V gene's germline CDR1 is LGHNA and CDR2 YSLEER. CDR3: CASSLRLARRGAGANVLTF. The CDR3 region has the DNA TGCGCCAGCAGCCTTCGACTAGCGAGACGAGGAGCCGGGGCCAACGTCCTGACTTTC.

With regard to this clonotype: Being one base from a much bigger clone, this may be a read error. The chain carries TRBV7-8 and TRBJ2-7; 7 bases line up with TRBD1. Germline CDR1 is SGHVS and CDR2 is FQNEAQ. The V and J ends lost 3 bases and 0 bases, in that order; junction bases with no gene match: 5. CDR3 size: 15 residues. This CDR3 is CASSFPGQSSYEQYF. In DNA form, the CDR3 reads TGTGCCAGCAGCTTTCCGGGACAGAGCTCCTACGAGCAGTACTTC.

Many counts were recorded for this clonotype. The J gene is TRBJ1-1, the V gene TRBV12-3 or TRBV12-4; D unclear. The CDR3 covers 15 residues. Trimming pared 2 bases from V and 4 bases from J, leaving 14 bases between. The CDR3 DNA follows: TGTGCCAGCAGTTTATCTCGGCGTTTGGGCACTGAAGCTTTCTTT. Translating it yields CASSLSRRLGTEAFF.

This chain joins TRBV20-1 and TRBJ2-3, with TRBD2 matching over 7 bases. The V gene's germline CDR1 is DFQATT and CDR2 SNEGSKA (reference sequence). CDR3 size: 12 residues. J lost 1 base, V lost 7 bases, and 2 bases had no gene match. The CDR3 nucleotides read TGCAGTGGGGGAGGGGGCACAGATACGCAGTATTTT. Residues: CSGGGGTDTQYF.

This chain connects TRBV12-3 or TRBV12-4 to TRBJ1-2; D is undetermined. The CDR3 has 14 amino acids. The V and J ends lost 2 bases and 7 bases respectively, with 14 bases between them. The DNA of the CDR3 is TGTGCCAGCAGTTTAAGGCAGGTCCAAGGTGGCTACACCTTC. Amino acid sequence: CASSLRQVQGGYTF.

This clonotype was observed many times. The chain carries TRBV7-9 and TRBJ2-7, with 14 bases aligning to TRBD2. Germline-derived CDR1 and CDR2 are SEHNR and FQNEAQ (reference sequence). This CDR3 spans 15 amino acids. J gave up 4 bases and V 5 bases, and 4 bases lay outside the gene matches. This CDR3 is CASSPGLAGGYEQYF. The CDR3 DNA reads TGTGCCAGCAGCCCCGGACTAGCGGGGGGTTACGAGCAGTACTTC.

The V call is TRBV6-1, the J call TRBJ1-1; D is undetermined. The germline V and J ends were trimmed by 6 bases and 2 bases, with 10 bases remaining between them. The germline V gene encodes CDR1 MNHNS and CDR2 SASEGT. The CDR3 runs 13 residues. CDR3 nucleotides: TGTGCCAGCAGAAGGAAGCTAAACACTGAAGCTTTCTTT. It is translated as CASRRKLNTEAFF.

V usage is TRBV10-3 and J usage is TRBJ2-3; D is undetermined. CDR3 length: 13 amino acids. The germline CDR1 and CDR2 sequences are ENHRY and SYGVKD. Trimming pared 8 bases from V and 2 bases from J, leaving 11 bases between. The CDR3 nucleotides are TGTGCCATCTCACCAGGTACCACAGATACGCAGTATTTT. Protein sequence: CAISPGTTDTQYF.

In regard to this clonotype: A much bigger clone sits one base away, suggesting this may be a read error. This chain uses TRBV20-1 with TRBJ2-5; D possibly corresponds to TRBD2 (5 bases). Deletions cut 3 bases from V and 4 bases from J, with 12 bases between. From germline, CDR1 is DFQATT and CDR2 SNEGSKA (reference sequence). The CDR3 has 13 amino acids. CDR3 DNA: TGCAGTGCTAGCCCCTCGGGGTTAGAGACCCAGTACTTC. Amino acid sequence: CSASPSGLETQYF.

This clonotype has only a few counts. The rearrangement uses TRBV4-2 and TRBJ1-5; TRBD1 is a possible D gene (5 bases). V gave up 4 bases and J gave up 1 base, with 11 bases separating them. The V gene's germline CDR1 is LGHNA and CDR2 YNFKEQ. This CDR3 region has 15 residues. In DNA form, the CDR3 reads TGTGCCAGCAGCCCCCTGGGACTGAGCAATCAGCCCCAGCATTTT. Translation gives CASSPLGLSNQPQHF.

This chain connects TRBV24-1 to TRBJ2-1; D perhaps matches TRBD2 (6 bases). V dropped 5 bases and J dropped 5 bases, with 18 bases sitting between them. There are 16 residues in the CDR3. Germline CDR1 KGHDR, CDR2 SFDVKD. The CDR3 DNA reads TGTGCCACCAGTGTTTCGGGCGGAGGAGGGCACAATGAGCAGTTCTTC. Translated: CATSVSGGGGHNEQFF.

The genes are TRBV4-2 and TRBJ2-1, with D perhaps matching TRBD2 (6 bases). V gave up 4 bases and J gave up 2 bases, with 15 bases separating them. The CDR3 runs 16 residues. Germline values: CDR1 LGHNA, CDR2 YNFKEQ. CDR3 protein: CASSRQASDTYNEQFF. CDR3 bases: TGTGCCAGCAGCCGTCAGGCTAGCGACACCTACAATGAGCAGTTCTTC.

The rearrangement joins TRBV5-1 to TRBJ2-7, with 10 positions matching TRBD1. Losses at the gene ends were 4 bases for V and 1 base for J; bases not matched to a gene: 5. Germline CDR1 and CDR2: SGHRS and YFSETQ. This CDR3 has 15 amino acids. CDR3 region: CASSIWTGGSYEQYF. In DNA, the CDR3 is TGCGCCAGCAGCATCTGGACAGGGGGGTCCTACGAGCAGTACTTC.

This chain connects TRBV12-3 or TRBV12-4 to TRBJ2-7, with D maybe TRBD1 (6 bases). The length of the CDR3 is 16 residues. Trimming took 1 base from V and 0 from J, leaving 13 bases between them. The CDR3: CASSLGHRALSYEQYF. CDR3 nucleotide sequence: TGTGCCAGCAGTTTAGGTCACAGGGCCCTCTCCTACGAGCAGTACTTC.

This chain links TRBV11-2 with TRBJ2-7; 8 nucleotides agree with TRBD1. Looked up from germline, CDR1 is SGHAT and CDR2 is FQNNGV. V was pared by 2 bases and J by 3 bases, with 6 bases of the junction left unmatched. This CDR3 has 15 amino acids. The CDR3 loop reads CASSLLPGGIYEQYF. The CDR3 DNA sequence: TGTGCCAGCAGCTTATTGCCAGGGGGCATCTACGAGCAGTACTTC.

This clonotype was observed a handful of times. The V call is TRBV7-9, the J call TRBJ2-7; D is ambiguous. V gave up 0 bases and J gave up 2 bases, with 11 bases separating them. This CDR3 spans 15 amino acids. The germline V gene encodes CDR1 SEHNR and CDR2 FQNEAQ (reference sequence). The CDR3 protein is CASSLAKDAAYEQYF. Here the CDR3 DNA reads TGTGCCAGCAGCTTAGCAAAGGACGCAGCCTACGAGCAGTACTTC.

The V call is TRBV29-1, the J call TRBJ2-1, with TRBD2 matching 13 bases. The CDR3 extends over 16 amino acids. V shed 6 bases, J shed 9 bases, and the junction held 14 bases outside the gene matches. Per the germline V gene, CDR1 is SQVTM and CDR2 is ANQGSEA. CDR3 in DNA: TGCAGCGTCCGGTTTGGGGGACTAGCGGGGTACGGTGAGCAGTTCTTC. Translating it yields CSVRFGGLAGYGEQFF.

This clonotype was picked up a small number of times. This chain links TRBV12-3 or TRBV12-4 with TRBJ2-6, with TRBD1 matching over 8 bases. With 3 bases clipped from V and 0 bases from J, the junction kept 10 bases outside the gene matches. The CDR3 has 19 residues. In DNA, the CDR3 is TGTGCCAGCAGTTTTGTTAAGGGACAGGCAATCTCTGGGGCCAACGTCCTGACTTTC. It specifies CASSFVKGQAISGANVLTF.

The J gene is TRBJ2-7, the V gene TRBV3-1, with D tentatively TRBD1 or TRBD2 (6 bases each). The germline CDR1 and CDR2 sequences are LGHDT and YNNKEL (reference sequence). The V and J ends lost 1 base and 4 bases respectively, with 14 bases between them. The CDR3 covers 15 residues. Here the CDR3 DNA reads TGTGCCAGCAGCCAAGTTGGCGGGACAAAGTACGAGCAGTACTTC. Amino acids: CASSQVGGTKYEQYF.

This clonotype was detected ten times or more. The rearrangement uses TRBV18 and TRBJ2-1; TRBD2 matches at 10 bases. Germline V gene sequence: CDR1 KGHSH, CDR2 LQKENI. The CDR3 consists of 13 residues. V was pared by 4 bases and J by 8 bases, with 2 bases of the junction left unmatched. CDR3 in amino acids: CASSLGTSDEQFF. For the CDR3, the DNA is TGTGCCAGCTCACTAGGGACTAGCGATGAGCAGTTCTTC.

V gene TRBV6-5 combines with J gene TRBJ2-3; D remains unclear. The V gene lost 0 bases and the J gene lost 4 bases, with 11 bases spanning the gap. CDR3 length: 15 amino acids. From germline, CDR1 is MNHEY and CDR2 SVGAGI. In DNA form, the CDR3 reads TGTGCCAGCAGTTACTCCTTGGACCGGCCAGATACGCAGTATTTT. Translating it yields CASSYSLDRPDTQYF.

The rearrangement joins TRBV28 to TRBJ2-2; the D is unclear. The germline V and J ends were trimmed by 4 bases and 2 bases, with 20 bases remaining between them. The V gene's germline CDR1 is MDHEN and CDR2 SYDVKM. The CDR3 covers 18 residues. The CDR3 sequence is CASSYSLDELFNTGELFF. Written as DNA, the CDR3 is TGTGCCAGCAGTTACAGCTTGGACGAACTCTTCAACACCGGGGAGCTGTTTTTT.

This rearrangement joins TRBV2 to TRBJ2-2, with D uncertain. Germline V gene sequence: CDR1 SNHLY, CDR2 FYNNEI. Trimming shortened V by 5 bases and J by 0 bases, and 10 bases separated the two germline ends. This CDR3 is 15 amino acids long. The CDR3 bases are TGTGCCAGCAGTTCCCGGAGCGCGAACACCGGGGAGCTGTTTTTT. Translating it yields CASSSRSANTGELFF.

In this sample, this clonotype turned up a few times. The chain links TRBV29-1 to TRBJ1-2; D is undetermined. The germline V and J ends were trimmed by 0 bases and 4 bases, with 6 bases remaining between them. CDR1 is SQVTM, CDR2 ANQGSEA, per germline. The CDR3 is 12 residues long. As DNA, the CDR3 is TGCAGCGTTGAAGACGAGTCCTATGGCTACACCTTC. Its translation is CSVEDESYGYTF.

This clonotype occurred many times. V is TRBV29-1 and J is TRBJ2-7, with 7 bases aligning to TRBD1. The CDR3 loop spans 12 amino acids. Germline V gives CDR1 SQVTM, CDR2 ANQGSEA. Trimming removed 5 bases from V and 7 bases from J; junction bases left unmatched: 8. The CDR3, as DNA: TGCAGCGTTCGCCAGGGGGTGGGGGAGCAGTACTTC. It is translated as CSVRQGVGEQYF.